The T cell receptor (beta chain) under discussion was sequenced for a study of cytomegalovirus exposure and HLA in healthy donors. Study-wide context: Clustering assigned over 70% of the roughly 400 genotyped donors to the Caucasian-associated ancestry cluster.

Only a few counts were recorded for this clone. Its antigen remains unknown. The PCR made use of 60 Vbeta and 13 Jbeta primers. Libraries were prepared by immunoSEQ multiplex PCR; TCRdb keeps only in-frame clonotypes and omits some of them. The sample lists 130,000 or so clones, about 8.5% occurring once. Study-level points and caveats: As confirmed in vitro, three CMV-associated chains were specific for CMV antigens. Later findings reportedly placed an Asian-associated ancestry cluster below the roughly 700-donor mean for N-insertions.

Germline lookup yields CDR1 KGHSH and CDR2 LQKENI. V lost 0 bases and J lost 10; bases outside the gene matches: 10. CDR3 size: 17 residues. Material for sequencing was PBMCs. The J gene is TRBJ1-6, the V gene TRBV18; TRBD1 matches 9 bases. This TCR derives from a man aged 35 to 55 in good health and CMV-seronegative. CDR3 DNA: TGTGCCAGCTCACCACCCGTTGGGACAGGGTTTGAATCACCCCTCCACTTT. Amino acids: CASSPPVGTGFESPLHF. Drawing the rest from reference TRBV18 and TRBJ1-6, the complete variable domain is NAGVMQNPRHLVRRRGQEARLRCSPMKGHSHVYWYRQLPEEGLKFMVYLQKENIIDESGMPKERFSAEFPKEGPSILRIQQVVRGDSAAYFCASSPPVGTGFESPLHFGNGTRLTVT.